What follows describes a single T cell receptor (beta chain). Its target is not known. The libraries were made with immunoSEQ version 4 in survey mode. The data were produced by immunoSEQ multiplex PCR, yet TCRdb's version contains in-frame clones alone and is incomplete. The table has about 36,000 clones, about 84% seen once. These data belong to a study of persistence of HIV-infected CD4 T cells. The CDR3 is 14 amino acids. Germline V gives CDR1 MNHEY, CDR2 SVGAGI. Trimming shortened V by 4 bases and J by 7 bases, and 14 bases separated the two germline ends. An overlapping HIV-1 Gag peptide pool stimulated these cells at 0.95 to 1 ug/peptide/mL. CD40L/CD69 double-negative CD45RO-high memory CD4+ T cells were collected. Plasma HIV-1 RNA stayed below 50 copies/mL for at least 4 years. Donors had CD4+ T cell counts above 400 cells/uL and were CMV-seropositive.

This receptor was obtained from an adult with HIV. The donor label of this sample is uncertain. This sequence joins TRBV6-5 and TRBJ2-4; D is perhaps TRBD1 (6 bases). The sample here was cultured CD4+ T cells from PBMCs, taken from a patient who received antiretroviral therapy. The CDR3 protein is CASSSRGKENIQYF. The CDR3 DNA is TGTGCCAGCAGTTCTAGGGGGAAGGAGAACATTCAGTACTTC.